This entry lists 18 T cell receptor beta chains sequenced from one sample in a study of T-cell memory formation after mild COVID-19. MiXCR, applied by TCRdb to the 5' RACE reads, yields one record per CDR3 protein. This sample has under 700,000 distinct CDR3 sequences, with just over 20% found just once. The sequenced material came from PBMCs or a T cell subset sorted from them (not recorded which). These receptors were taken from an adult woman who had mild COVID-19 (a few samples of this study predate the infection). Cell type and time point are not known.

This sequence joins TRBV4-2 and TRBJ1-5, with D maybe TRBD1 (5 bases). This CDR3 spans 17 amino acids. With 0 bases removed from V and 2 bases from J, the gap between germline ends came to 14 bases. Germline-derived CDR1 and CDR2 are LGHNA and YNFKEQ. The CDR3 loop is CASSQDPGVGGNQPQHF. The CDR3 DNA sequence: TGTGCCAGCAGCCAAGATCCGGGGGTTGGTGGCAATCAGCCCCAGCATTTT.

This clonotype showed up just a few times. The genes are TRBV7-2 and TRBJ1-4; D uncertain. The V gene's germline CDR1 is SGHTA and CDR2 FQGNSA. This CDR3 contains 13 residues. V lost 5 bases to trimming and J lost 0 bases, with 4 bases between them. This CDR3 reads CASSGPTNEKLFF. In nucleotides, the CDR3 is TGTGCCAGCAGCGGCCCAACTAATGAAAAACTGTTTTTT.

This chain connects TRBV3-1 to TRBJ2-3, with D possibly being TRBD1 (5 bases). The CDR3 contains 13 residues. V was trimmed by 6 bases and J by 3 bases, leaving 10 bases between them. CDR1 is LGHDT and CDR2 is YNNKEL in the germline V gene (reference sequence). CDR3 amino acids: CASRGHWTDTQYF. The CDR3 nucleotides are TGTGCCAGCAGGGGGCATTGGACAGATACGCAGTATTTT.

Only a few counts were recorded for this clonotype. V usage is TRBV9 and J usage is TRBJ1-1; D gene uncertain. From germline, CDR1 is SGDLS and CDR2 YYNGEE. The CDR3 loop spans 13 amino acids. Trimming removed 0 bases at V and 4 bases at J, with 7 bases between. The CDR3 loop is CASSVGTGTEAFF. CDR3 in DNA: TGTGCCAGCAGCGTAGGGACGGGCACTGAAGCTTTCTTT.

The V call is TRBV6-6, the J call TRBJ2-2; 11 positions match TRBD1. The V gene's germline CDR1 is MNHNY and CDR2 SVGAGI (reference sequence). This CDR3 contains 14 residues. V lost 9 bases and J lost 7; bases outside the gene matches: 7. This chain's CDR3 is CASAGQGVNGELFF. CDR3 sequence (DNA): TGTGCCAGTGCGGGACAGGGGGTGAACGGGGAGCTGTTTTTT.

This rearrangement joins TRBV6-2 or TRBV6-3 to TRBJ2-2; TRBD2 matches at 7 bases. This CDR3 region has 18 residues. V shed 6 bases and J 1 base; nucleotides not matched to a gene: 14. Germline CDR1 MNHEY, CDR2 SVGEGT. The DNA of the CDR3 is TGTGCCAGCAGGGGAAGGACTAGTCAATCGTGGAACACCGGGGAGCTGTTTTTT. Residues: CASRGRTSQSWNTGELFF.

DNA of the CDR3: TGTGCCACCAGTGATTCAGGGGGCGAGCAGTACTTC. Its protein is CATSDSGGEQYF. The genes are TRBV24-1 and TRBJ2-7; 7 nucleotides agree with TRBD1. Per germline, CDR1 KGHDR and CDR2 SFDVKD. The trim removed 2 bases at V and 6 bases at J, leaving 0 bases unmatched. This CDR3 comprises 12 residues.

Only a few counts were recorded for this clonotype. V usage is TRBV12-3 or TRBV12-4 and J usage is TRBJ1-3; no definite D call. This CDR3 has 15 residues. V shed 3 bases and J shed 0 bases, with 9 bases lying between them. The CDR3 DNA is TGTGCCAGCAGTTTGGCACAAGACTCTGGAAACACCATATATTTT. Translating gives CASSLAQDSGNTIYF.

As for this clonotype: A single base separates this from a much larger clone, so it may be a read error. The V and J genes are TRBV3-1 and TRBJ1-1, with D tentatively TRBD1 (5 bases). From germline, CDR1 is LGHDT and CDR2 YNNKEL (reference sequence). CDR3 length: 14 residues. Trimming shortened V by 1 base and J by 0 bases, and 6 bases separated the two germline ends. Written as DNA, the CDR3 is TGTGCCAGCAGCCAAGGACAGATGAACACTGAAGCTTTCTTT. This codes for CASSQGQMNTEAFF.

J is TRBJ2-1 and V is TRBV29-1; D unresolved. Germline V gene lookup returns CDR1 SQVTM and CDR2 ANQGSEA. With 6 bases removed from V and 10 bases from J, the gap between germline ends came to 13 bases. This CDR3 has 11 residues. The CDR3 loop reads CSVDTREEQFF. The CDR3 DNA sequence: TGCAGCGTAGATACCCGAGAGGAGCAGTTCTTC.

V usage is TRBV7-3 and J usage is TRBJ2-5; no reliable D call. CDR1 and CDR2 from the germline V gene are SGHTA and FQGTGA. The CDR3 runs to 15 residues. The ends were cut back, 5 bases at V and 3 bases at J, with 16 bases in the middle. CDR3 nucleotide sequence: TGTGCCAGCAGCCTAGGGTTTGGACGGGAAGAGACCCAGTACTTC. Protein sequence: CASSLGFGREETQYF.

This clonotype was found a few times. The chain recombines TRBV7-2 with TRBJ2-2; D may be TRBD1 (5 bases). From germline, CDR1 is SGHTA and CDR2 FQGNSA. The CDR3 is made up of 14 amino acids. Trimming removed 5 bases at V and 6 bases at J, with 13 bases between. This CDR3 is CASSPGSYAGELFF. CDR3 coding DNA: TGTGCCAGCAGCCCAGGGTCATATGCCGGGGAGCTGTTTTTT.

This clonotype came up a few times. The V and J genes are TRBV30 and TRBJ2-1, with 7 bases identical to TRBD2. J lost 2 bases, V lost 2 bases, and 6 bases had no gene match. The CDR3 is made up of 15 amino acids. The germline V gene encodes CDR1 GTSNPN and CDR2 SVGIG (reference sequence). The CDR3 is CAWSSQRGPYNEQFF. The CDR3 DNA follows: TGTGCCTGGAGTTCTCAGCGGGGACCCTACAATGAGCAGTTCTTC.

This clonotype has a count of ten or more. V and J are TRBV12-3 or TRBV12-4 and TRBJ2-5, with 9 bases fitting TRBD1. The CDR3 sequence is 18 residues long. The V gene end was trimmed by 6 bases and the J gene end by 0 bases; junction bases not matched to a gene: 14. The DNA for the CDR3 is TGTGCCAGCAGCCAGGGGACAGGGCGATTTCGGAACCAAGAGACCCAGTACTTC. Its protein is CASSQGTGRFRNQETQYF.

This clonotype showed up many times. The V and J genes are TRBV12-3 or TRBV12-4 and TRBJ2-1; weak D call: TRBD2 (6 bases). This CDR3 contains 15 residues. V dropped 2 bases and J dropped 4 bases, with 12 bases sitting between them. The CDR3 sequence: CASSLTRGYYNEQFF. Written as DNA, the CDR3 is TGTGCCAGCAGTTTAACGCGGGGATATTACAATGAGCAGTTCTTC.

CDR3 loop: CASSLASSGRHTQYF. CDR3 nucleotides: TGTGCCAGCAGCTTAGCGTCTAGCGGGAGACATACGCAGTATTTT. The gene calls are TRBV7-2 and TRBJ2-3, with 10 bases matching TRBD2. The CDR3 has 15 amino acids. The V gene's germline CDR1 is SGHTA and CDR2 FQGNSA. V trimming: 0 bases; J trimming: 7 bases; junction bases outside the gene matches: 4.

J is TRBJ2-3 and V is TRBV15, with a possible D match to TRBD1 (6 bases). The CDR3 contains 16 residues. The V end lost 3 bases, the J end lost 4 bases, and 17 bases lay between the germline ends. Germline CDR1 is LNHNV and CDR2 is YYDKDF (reference sequence). The CDR3 spells CATSRDRDTDSDTQYF. The CDR3, as DNA: TGTGCCACCAGCAGGGACAGAGATACGGATTCAGATACGCAGTATTTT.

This clonotype was counted only a few times. The V call is TRBV25-1, the J call TRBJ2-1; 8 nucleotides agree with TRBD2. CDR3 length: 16 residues. Germline assignment: CDR1 MGHDK and CDR2 SYGVNS. V shed 4 bases and J 0 bases; nucleotides not matched to a gene: 5. The CDR3 DNA is TGTGCCAGCAGTGTTAGGGGGACTAGCTCCTACAATGAGCAGTTCTTC. This sequence encodes CASSVRGTSSYNEQFF.